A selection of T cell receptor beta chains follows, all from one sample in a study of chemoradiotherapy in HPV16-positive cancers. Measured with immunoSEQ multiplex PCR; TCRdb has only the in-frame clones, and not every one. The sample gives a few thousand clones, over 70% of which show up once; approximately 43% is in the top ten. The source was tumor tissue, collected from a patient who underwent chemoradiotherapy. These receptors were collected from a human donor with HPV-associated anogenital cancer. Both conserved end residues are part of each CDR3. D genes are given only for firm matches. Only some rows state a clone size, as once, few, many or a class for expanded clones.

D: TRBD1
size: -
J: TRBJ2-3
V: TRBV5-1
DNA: TGCGCCAGCAGCGGGGGACAGGGGGCGCGGGATACGCAGTATTTT
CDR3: CASSGGQGARDTQYF

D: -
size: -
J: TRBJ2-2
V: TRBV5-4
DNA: TGTGCCAGCAGCTTGGGGGTGAACACCGGGGAGCTGTTTTTT
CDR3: CASSLGVNTGELFF

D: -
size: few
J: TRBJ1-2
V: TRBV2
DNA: TGTGCCAGCAGTGACAGTCACTATGGCTACACCTTC
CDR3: CASSDSHYGYTF

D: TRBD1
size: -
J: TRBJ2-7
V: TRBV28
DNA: TGTGCCAGCAGCGCCCCGGGACAGGGGTCACTGAACCAGTACTTC
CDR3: CASSAPGQGSLNQYF

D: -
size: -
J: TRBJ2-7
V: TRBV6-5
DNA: TGTGCCAGCAGAAGACAAGGGAGCTCCTACGAGCAGTACTTC
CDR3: CASRRQGSSYEQYF

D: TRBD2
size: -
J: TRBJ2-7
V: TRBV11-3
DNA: TGTGCCAGCCCTAGCGGCTCCCGCTACGAGCAGTGCTTC
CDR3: CASPSGSRYEQCF

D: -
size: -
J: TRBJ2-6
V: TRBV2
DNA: TGTGCCAGCAGTGACCCCTCTGGGGCCAACGTCCTGACTTTC
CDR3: CASSDPSGANVLTF

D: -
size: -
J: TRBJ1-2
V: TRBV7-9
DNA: TGTGCCAGCAGCCCCAGCCTGGGAGCTAACTATGGCTACACCTTC
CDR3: CASSPSLGANYGYTF

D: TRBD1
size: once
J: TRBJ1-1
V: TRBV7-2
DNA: TGTGCCAGCAGCCCAGGGACAGCTGGCACTGAAGCTTTCTTT
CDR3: CASSPGTAGTEAFF

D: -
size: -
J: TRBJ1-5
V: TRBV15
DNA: TGTGCCACCAGCAGAGATCGGGGGGTCAATCAGCCCCAGCATTTT
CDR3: CATSRDRGVNQPQHF

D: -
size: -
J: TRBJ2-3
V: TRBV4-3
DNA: TGCGCCAGCCGCGAAGGGGTCGGGAGCGCAGATACGCAGTATTTT
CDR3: CASREGVGSADTQYF

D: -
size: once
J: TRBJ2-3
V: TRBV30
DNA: TGTGCCTGGAGTGTACGCGGAGCCAGGAGAAACACAGATACGCAGTATTTT
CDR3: CAWSVRGARRNTDTQYF

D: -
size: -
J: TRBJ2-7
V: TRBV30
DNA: TGTGCCTGGTCCTCCACAGGGCGGGACGCATCCGAGCAGTACTTC
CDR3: CAWSSTGRDASEQYF

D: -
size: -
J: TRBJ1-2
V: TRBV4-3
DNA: TGCGCCAGCAGCCAAGCCGTGGGGCCCTATGGCTACACCTTC
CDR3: CASSQAVGPYGYTF

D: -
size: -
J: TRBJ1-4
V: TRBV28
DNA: TGTGCCAGCATCTCCGGGACATTCGGTGAAAAACTGTTTTTT
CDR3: CASISGTFGEKLFF

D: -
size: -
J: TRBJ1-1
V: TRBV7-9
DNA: TGTGCCAGCAATCGAACTGAAGCTTTCTTT
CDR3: CASNRTEAFF

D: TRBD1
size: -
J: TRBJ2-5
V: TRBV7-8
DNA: TGTGCCGGGGTCCTCGGGACAGGGGGCAGAGAGACCCAGTACTTC
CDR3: CAGVLGTGGRETQYF

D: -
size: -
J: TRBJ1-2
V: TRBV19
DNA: TGTGCCAGTAGTGCGACAGTTTATTACTATGGCTACACCTTC
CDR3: CASSATVYYYGYTF

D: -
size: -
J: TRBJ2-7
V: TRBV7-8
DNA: TGTGCCAGCAGCCTCTCCTCCTACGAGCAGTACTTC
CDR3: CASSLSSYEQYF

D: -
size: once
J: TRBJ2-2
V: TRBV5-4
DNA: TGTGCCAGCAGCCCCTCGACAGTAAACACCGGGGAGCTGTTTTTT
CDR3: CASSPSTVNTGELFF

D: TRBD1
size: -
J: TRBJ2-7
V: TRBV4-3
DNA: TGCGCCAGCAGCCAATGGACAGGGAATTCTCTATTCGGCTACGAGCAGTACTTC
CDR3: CASSQWTGNSLFGYEQYF

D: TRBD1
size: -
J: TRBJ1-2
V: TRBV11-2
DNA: TGCGCCAGCAGCCGAAGCAGGACAGGTTCTGATGGCTACACCTTC
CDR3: CASSRSRTGSDGYTF

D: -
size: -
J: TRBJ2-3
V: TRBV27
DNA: TGTGCCATCACAGATACGCAGTATTTT
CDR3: CAITDTQYF

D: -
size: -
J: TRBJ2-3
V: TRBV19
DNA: TGTGCCAGTAGCAACCCTCAGGGCAGCACAGATACGCAGTATTTT
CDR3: CASSNPQGSTDTQYF

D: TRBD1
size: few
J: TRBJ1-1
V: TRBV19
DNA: TGTGCCAGTAGTTCAGGACAGGGTTGGACTGAAGCTTTCTTT
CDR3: CASSSGQGWTEAFF

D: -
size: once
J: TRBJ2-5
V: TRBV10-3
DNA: TGTGCCATCAGGGGACGGAGGGATCAAGAGACCCAGTACTTC
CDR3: CAIRGRRDQETQYF

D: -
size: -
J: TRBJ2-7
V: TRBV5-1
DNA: TGCGCCAGCAGCTTGTGGGGGCTCACCTACGAGCAGTACTTC
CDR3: CASSLWGLTYEQYF

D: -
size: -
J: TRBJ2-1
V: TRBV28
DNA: TGTGCCAGCAGGGCCAGGGGCGCCACCTACAATGAGCAGTTCTTC
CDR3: CASRARGATYNEQFF

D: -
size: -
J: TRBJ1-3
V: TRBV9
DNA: TGTGCCAGCAGCGTAGACCCAGGGTTTTCTGGAAACACCATATATTTT
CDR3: CASSVDPGFSGNTIYF

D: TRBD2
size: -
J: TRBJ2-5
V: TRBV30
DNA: TGTGCCTGGAGGAGTAGCGGGAGTTTGGAGACCCAGTACTTC
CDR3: CAWRSSGSLETQYF

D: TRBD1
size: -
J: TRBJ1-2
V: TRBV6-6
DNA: TGTGCCAGCACAACCATGGGACAGGGTAGTGGCTACACCTTC
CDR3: CASTTMGQGSGYTF

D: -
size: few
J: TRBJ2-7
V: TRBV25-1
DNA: TGTGCCAGCAGTGAAACCATTGGCGAGCAGTACTTC
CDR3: CASSETIGEQYF

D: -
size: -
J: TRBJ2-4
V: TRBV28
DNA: TGTGCCAGCAGTTTATCAGGAGGGACAAACATTCAGTACTTC
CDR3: CASSLSGGTNIQYF

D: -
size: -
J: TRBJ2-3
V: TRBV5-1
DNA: TGCGCCAGCAGATACTACCTTTCGTCCACAGATACGCAGTATTTT
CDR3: CASRYYLSSTDTQYF

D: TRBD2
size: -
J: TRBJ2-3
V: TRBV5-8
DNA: TGTGCCAGCAGCTTGGCGGGAGGGGCAGATACGCAGTATTTT
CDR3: CASSLAGGADTQYF

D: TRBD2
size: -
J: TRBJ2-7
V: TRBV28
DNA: TGTGCCAGCAGTTTTAATCTAGCGGGGCTCTCCTACGAGCAGTACTTC
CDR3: CASSFNLAGLSYEQYF

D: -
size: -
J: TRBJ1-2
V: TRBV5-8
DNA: TGTGCCAGCAGCTTGGCGTCAGCCGGTGGCTACACCTTC
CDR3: CASSLASAGGYTF

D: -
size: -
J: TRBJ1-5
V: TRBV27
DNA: TGTGCCAGCAGTAGAAGGACGGAGTGGAAACAGCCCCAGCATTTT
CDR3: CASSRRTEWKQPQHF

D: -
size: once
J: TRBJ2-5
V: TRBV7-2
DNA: TGTGCCAGCAGCCTCTCGGTACAAAGCCAAGAGACCCAGTACTTC
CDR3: CASSLSVQSQETQYF

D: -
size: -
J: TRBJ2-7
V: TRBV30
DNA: TGTGCCTGGAGCTCAGGCTACGAGCAGTACTTC
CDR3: CAWSSGYEQYF

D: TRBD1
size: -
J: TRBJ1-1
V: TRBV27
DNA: TGTGCCAGCAGCCCGACAGGGGCCGGGATGAACACTGAAGCTTTCTTT
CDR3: CASSPTGAGMNTEAFF

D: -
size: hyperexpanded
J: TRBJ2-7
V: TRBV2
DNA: TGTGCCAATAGGATGGGTATTTACGAGCAGTACTTC
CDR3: CANRMGIYEQYF

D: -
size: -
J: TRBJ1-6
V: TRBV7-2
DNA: TGTGCCAGCGCCTGGGGCCCCTATAATTCACCCCTCCACTTT
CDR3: CASAWGPYNSPLHF

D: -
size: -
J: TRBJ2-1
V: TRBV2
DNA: TGTGCCAGCAGGAGGCGGGAGCAGTTCTTC
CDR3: CASRRREQFF

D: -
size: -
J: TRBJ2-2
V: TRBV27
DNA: TGTGCCAGCAGTTTTTATCTCGGGGAGCTGTTTTTT
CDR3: CASSFYLGELFF

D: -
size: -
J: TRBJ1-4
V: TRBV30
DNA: TGTGCCTGGAGTCGGGGAGACCTCAGGAAGAATCAGGGCCCGAATGAAAAACTGTTTTTT
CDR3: CAWSRGDLRKNQGPNEKLFF

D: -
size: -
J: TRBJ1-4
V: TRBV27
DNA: TGTGCCAGCAGTTTATCGTTCCGGGTAGGGGAAAAACTGTTTTTT
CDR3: CASSLSFRVGEKLFF

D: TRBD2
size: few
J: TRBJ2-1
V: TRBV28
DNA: TGTGCCAGCAGAGGACTAGCGGGAGATGGGTTCTTC
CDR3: CASRGLAGDGFF